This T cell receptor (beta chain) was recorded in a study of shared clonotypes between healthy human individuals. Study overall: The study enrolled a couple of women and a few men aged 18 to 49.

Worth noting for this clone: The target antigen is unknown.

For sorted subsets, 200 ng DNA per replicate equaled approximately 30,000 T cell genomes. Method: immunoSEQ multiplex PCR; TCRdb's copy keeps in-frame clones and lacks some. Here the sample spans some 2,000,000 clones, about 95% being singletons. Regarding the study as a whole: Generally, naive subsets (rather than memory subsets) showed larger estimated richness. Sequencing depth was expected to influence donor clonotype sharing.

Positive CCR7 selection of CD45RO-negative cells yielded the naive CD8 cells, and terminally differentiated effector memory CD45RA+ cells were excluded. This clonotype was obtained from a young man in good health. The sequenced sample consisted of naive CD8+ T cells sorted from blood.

The CDR3 region has the DNA TGTGCCAGTAGTTGGGGGACAGAAACTAATGAAAAACTGTTTTTT. It translates to CASSWGTETNEKLFF. The J gene is TRBJ1-4, the V gene TRBV19; 7 bases fit TRBD1. The V gene end was trimmed by 5 bases and the J gene end by 1 base; junction bases not matched to a gene: 4. This CDR3 has 15 amino acids. Looked up from germline, CDR1 is LNHDA and CDR2 is SQIVND (reference sequence). Variable domain in full (rest from reference TRBV19 and TRBJ1-4): DGGITQSPKYLFRKEGQNVTLSCEQNLNHDAMYWYRQDPGQGLRLIYYSQIVNDFQKGDIAEGYSVSREKKESFPLTVTSAQKNPTAFYLCASSWGTETNEKLFFGSGTQLSVL.